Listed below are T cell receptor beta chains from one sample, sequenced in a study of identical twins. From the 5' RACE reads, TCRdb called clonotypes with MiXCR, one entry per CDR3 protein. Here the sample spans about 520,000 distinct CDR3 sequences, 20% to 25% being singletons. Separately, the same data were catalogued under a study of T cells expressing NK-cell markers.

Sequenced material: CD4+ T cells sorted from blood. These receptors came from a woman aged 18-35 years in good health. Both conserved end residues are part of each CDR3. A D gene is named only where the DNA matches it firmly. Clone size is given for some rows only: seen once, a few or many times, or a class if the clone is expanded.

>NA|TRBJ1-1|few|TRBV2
CASSVDEGAFF
TGTGCCAGCAGTGTGGACGAGGGAGCTTTCTTT
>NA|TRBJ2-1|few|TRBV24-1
CATRGNSNEQFF
TGTGCCACCCGGGGGAACAGCAATGAGCAGTTCTTC
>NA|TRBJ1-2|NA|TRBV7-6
CASSEQQGWIYGYTF
TGTGCCAGCAGCGAACAACAGGGATGGATCTATGGCTACACCTTC
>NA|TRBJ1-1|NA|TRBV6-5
CASSYSGSYTEAFF
TGTGCCAGCAGTTACTCGGGGTCTTACACTGAAGCTTTCTTT
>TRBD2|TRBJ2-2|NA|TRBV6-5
CASSTSGGAYGELFF
TGTGCCAGCAGTACTAGCGGGGGGGCCTACGGGGAGCTGTTTTTT
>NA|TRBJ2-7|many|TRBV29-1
CSVRSSYEQYF
TGCAGCGTCAGGAGTTCCTACGAGCAGTACTTC
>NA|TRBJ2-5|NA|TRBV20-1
CSARHSRVSGETQYF
TGCAGTGCTAGACATAGCAGGGTATCGGGAGAGACCCAGTACTTC
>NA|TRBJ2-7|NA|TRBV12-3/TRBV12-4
CASSSDREGGSYEQYF
TGTGCCAGCAGTTCCGACAGGGAGGGAGGGTCCTACGAGCAGTACTTC
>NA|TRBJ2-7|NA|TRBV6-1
CASIQLGTEYYEQYF
TGTGCCAGCATCCAGTTAGGGACGGAGTACTACGAGCAGTACTTC
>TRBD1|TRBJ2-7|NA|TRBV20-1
CSARLVGTAYSYEQYF
TGCAGTGCTAGACTTGTAGGGACAGCCTACTCCTACGAGCAGTACTTC
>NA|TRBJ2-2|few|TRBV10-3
CAISRGYPESNTGELFF
TGTGCCATCAGTCGAGGGTACCCGGAGTCGAACACCGGGGAGCTGTTTTTT
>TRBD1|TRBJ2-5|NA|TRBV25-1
CASSERGTGRETQYF
TGTGCCAGCAGTGAACGAGGGACAGGGAGGGAGACCCAGTACTTC
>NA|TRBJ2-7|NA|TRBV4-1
CASSRETVSYEQYF
TGCGCCAGCAGCCGCGAGACCGTATCCTACGAGCAGTACTTC
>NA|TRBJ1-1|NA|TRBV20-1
CSATAWTEAFF
TGCAGTGCCACCGCTTGGACTGAAGCTTTCTTT
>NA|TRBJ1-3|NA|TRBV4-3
CASSQVALSGNTIYF
TGCGCCAGCAGCCAAGTTGCTCTCTCTGGAAACACCATATATTTT
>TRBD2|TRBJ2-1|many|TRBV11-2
CASSFGGRAYNEQFF
TGTGCCAGCAGCTTCGGCGGGAGGGCCTACAATGAGCAGTTCTTC
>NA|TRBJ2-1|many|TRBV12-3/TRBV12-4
CASSLGTISEQFF
TGTGCCAGCAGTTTAGGAACAATCAGTGAGCAGTTCTTC
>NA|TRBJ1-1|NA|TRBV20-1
CSARPPGVLNTEAFF
TGCAGTGCTAGACCCCCGGGCGTGCTGAACACTGAAGCTTTCTTT
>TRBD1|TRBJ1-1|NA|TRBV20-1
CSARTGGLTNTEAFF
TGCAGTGCTAGGACAGGGGGCTTAACGAACACTGAAGCTTTCTTT